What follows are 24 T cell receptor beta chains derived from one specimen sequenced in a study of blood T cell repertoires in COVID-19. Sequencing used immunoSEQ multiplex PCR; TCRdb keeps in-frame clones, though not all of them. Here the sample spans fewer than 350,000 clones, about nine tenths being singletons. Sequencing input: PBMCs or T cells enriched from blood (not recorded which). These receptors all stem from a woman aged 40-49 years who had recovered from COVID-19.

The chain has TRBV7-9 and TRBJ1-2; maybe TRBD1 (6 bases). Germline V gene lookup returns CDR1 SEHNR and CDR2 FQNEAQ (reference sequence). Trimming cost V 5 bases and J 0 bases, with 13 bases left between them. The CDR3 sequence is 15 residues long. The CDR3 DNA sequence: TGTGCCAGCAGCCCCCGACAGGCAGCTAACTATGGCTACACCTTC. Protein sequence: CASSPRQAANYGYTF.

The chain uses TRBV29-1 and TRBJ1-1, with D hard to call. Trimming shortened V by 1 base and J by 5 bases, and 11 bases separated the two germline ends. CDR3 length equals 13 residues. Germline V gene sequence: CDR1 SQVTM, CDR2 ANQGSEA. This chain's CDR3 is CSVEGGRGTEAFF. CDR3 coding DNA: TGCAGCGTTGAAGGAGGGCGGGGTACTGAAGCTTTCTTT. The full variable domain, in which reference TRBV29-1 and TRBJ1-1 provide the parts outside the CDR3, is SAVISQKPSRDICQRGTSLTIQCQVDSQVTMMFWYRQQPGQSLTLIATANQGSEATYESGFVIDKFPISRPNLTFSTLTVSNMSPEDSSIYLCSVEGGRGTEAFFGQGTRLTVV.

The CDR3 DNA is TGTGCCAGCAGTCGGACTGTAAATGAAAAACTGTTTTTT. It codes for CASSRTVNEKLFF. The chain recombines TRBV11-3 with TRBJ1-4; D is undetermined. The CDR3 spans 13 residues. Germline values: CDR1 SGHNT, CDR2 YENEEA. Trimming cost V 6 bases and J 5 bases, with 10 bases left between them.

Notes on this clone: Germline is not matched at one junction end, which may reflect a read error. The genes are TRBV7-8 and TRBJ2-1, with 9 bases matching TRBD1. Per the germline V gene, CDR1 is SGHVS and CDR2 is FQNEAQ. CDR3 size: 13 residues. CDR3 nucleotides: TGTGCAAGCATACAGGGGGCAGGGGATGAGCAGTTCTTC. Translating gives CASIQGAGDEQFF.

CDR3 in amino acids: CASSYRRDRYNEQFF. As DNA, the CDR3 is TGTGCCAGCAGCTACCGCCGGGACAGATACAATGAGCAGTTCTTC. This sequence joins TRBV7-8 and TRBJ2-1, with 7 bases identical to TRBD1. CDR1 and CDR2 (germline): SGHVS, FQNEAQ. CDR3 length: 15 residues. The ends lost 4 bases at V and 4 bases at J; junction bases unmatched: 7.

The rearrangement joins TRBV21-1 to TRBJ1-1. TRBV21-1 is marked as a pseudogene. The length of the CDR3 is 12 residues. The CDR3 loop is CASNEGGAEAFF. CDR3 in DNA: TGTGCCAGCAATGAGGGGGGGGCTGAAGCTTTCTTT.

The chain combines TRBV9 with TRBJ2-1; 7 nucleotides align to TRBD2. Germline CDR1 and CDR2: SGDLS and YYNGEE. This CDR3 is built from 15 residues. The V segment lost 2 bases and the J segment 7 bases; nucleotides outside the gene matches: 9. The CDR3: CASSVSAGVPNEQFF. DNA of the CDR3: TGTGCCAGCAGCGTGAGCGCGGGGGTCCCTAATGAGCAGTTCTTC.

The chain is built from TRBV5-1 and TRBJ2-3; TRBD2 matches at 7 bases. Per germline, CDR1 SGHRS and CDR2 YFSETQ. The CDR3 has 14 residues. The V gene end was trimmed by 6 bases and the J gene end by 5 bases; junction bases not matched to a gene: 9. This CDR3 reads CASTPGGAEDTQYF. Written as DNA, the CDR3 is TGCGCCAGCACGCCGGGAGGCGCAGAAGATACGCAGTATTTT. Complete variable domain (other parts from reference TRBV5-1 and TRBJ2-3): KAGVTQTPRYLIKTRGQQVTLSCSPISGHRSVSWYQQTPGQGLQFLFEYFSETQRNKGNFPGRFSGRQFSNSRSEMNVSTLELGDSALYLCASTPGGAEDTQYFGPGTRLTVL.

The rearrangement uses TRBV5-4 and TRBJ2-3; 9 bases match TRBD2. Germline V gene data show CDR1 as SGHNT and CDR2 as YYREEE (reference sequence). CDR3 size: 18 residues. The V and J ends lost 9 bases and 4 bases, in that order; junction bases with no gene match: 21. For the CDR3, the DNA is TGTGCCACCAGGTCTATGGCGGGGGGGCCGTTTGTTCCAGATACGCAGTATTTT. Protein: CATRSMAGGPFVPDTQYF.

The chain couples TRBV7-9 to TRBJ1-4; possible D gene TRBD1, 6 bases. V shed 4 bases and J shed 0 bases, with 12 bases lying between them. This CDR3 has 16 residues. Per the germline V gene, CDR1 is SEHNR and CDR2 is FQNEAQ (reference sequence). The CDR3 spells CASSSTRGATNEKLFF. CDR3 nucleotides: TGTGCCAGCAGCTCAACCAGGGGAGCAACTAATGAAAAACTGTTTTTT.

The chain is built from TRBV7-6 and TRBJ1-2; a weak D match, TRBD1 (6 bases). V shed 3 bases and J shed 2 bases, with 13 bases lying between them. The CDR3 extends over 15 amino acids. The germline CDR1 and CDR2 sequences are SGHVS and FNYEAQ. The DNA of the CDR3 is TGTGCCAGCAGCTTTACCACGACAGGAAACTATGGCTACACCTTC. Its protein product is CASSFTTTGNYGYTF.

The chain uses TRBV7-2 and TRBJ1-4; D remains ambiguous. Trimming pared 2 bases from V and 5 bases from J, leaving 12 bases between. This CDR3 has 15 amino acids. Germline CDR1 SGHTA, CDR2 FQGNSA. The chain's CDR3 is CASSLSPGANEKLFF. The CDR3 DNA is TGTGCCAGCAGCTTAAGCCCGGGAGCGAATGAAAAACTGTTTTTT.

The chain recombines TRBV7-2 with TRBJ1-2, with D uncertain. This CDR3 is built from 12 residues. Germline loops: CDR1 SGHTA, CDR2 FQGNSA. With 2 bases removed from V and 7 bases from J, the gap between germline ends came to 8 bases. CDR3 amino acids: CASSLSGFGYTF. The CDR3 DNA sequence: TGTGCCAGCAGCTTATCAGGTTTTGGCTACACCTTC.

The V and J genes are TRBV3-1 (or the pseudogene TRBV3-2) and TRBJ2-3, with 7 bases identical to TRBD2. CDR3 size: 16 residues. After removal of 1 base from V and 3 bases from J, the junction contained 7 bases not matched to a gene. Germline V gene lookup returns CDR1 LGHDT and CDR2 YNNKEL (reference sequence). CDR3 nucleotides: TGTGCCAGCAGCCAAGTTGGCGGGAGTAGGACAGATACGCAGTATTTT. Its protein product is CASSQVGGSRTDTQYF.

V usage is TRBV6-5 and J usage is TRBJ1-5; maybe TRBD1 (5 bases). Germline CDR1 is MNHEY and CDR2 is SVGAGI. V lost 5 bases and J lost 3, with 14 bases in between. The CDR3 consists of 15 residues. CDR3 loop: CASSPGGVVNQPQHF. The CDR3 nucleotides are TGTGCCAGCAGTCCCGGGGGGGTGGTCAATCAGCCCCAGCATTTT.

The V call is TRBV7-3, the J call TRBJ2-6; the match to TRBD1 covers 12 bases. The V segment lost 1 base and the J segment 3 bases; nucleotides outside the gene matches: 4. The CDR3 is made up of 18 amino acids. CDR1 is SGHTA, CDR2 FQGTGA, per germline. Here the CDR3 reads CASSLIGTGGGGANVLTF. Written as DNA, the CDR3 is TGTGCCAGCAGCTTAATAGGGACAGGGGGCGGTGGGGCCAACGTCCTGACTTTC.

This chain's CDR3 is CASSEGRGWEKLFF. The CDR3 nucleotides read TGTGCCAGCAGTGAAGGGAGAGGGTGGGAAAAACTGTTTTTT. This chain connects TRBV6-1 to TRBJ1-4; the D is unclear. V lost 1 base to trimming and J lost 8 bases, with 11 bases between them. Per the germline V gene, CDR1 is MNHNS and CDR2 is SASEGT. The CDR3 is 14 amino acids.

The CDR3 bases are TGCAGCGTCCTACCCGCAAACTCCTACGAGCAGTACTTC. Translation: CSVLPANSYEQYF. This sequence joins TRBV29-1 and TRBJ2-7, with D unresolved. There are 13 residues in the CDR3. V was shortened by 6 bases and J by 0 bases, with 12 bases between the two germline ends. Germline values: CDR1 SQVTM, CDR2 ANQGSEA.

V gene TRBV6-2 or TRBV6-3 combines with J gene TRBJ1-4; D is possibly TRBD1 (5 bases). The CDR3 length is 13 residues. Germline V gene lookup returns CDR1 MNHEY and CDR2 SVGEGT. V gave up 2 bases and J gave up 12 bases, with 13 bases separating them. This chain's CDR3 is CASSYPPRAELFF. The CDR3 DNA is TGTGCCAGCAGTTACCCCCCCAGGGCAGAACTGTTTTTT.

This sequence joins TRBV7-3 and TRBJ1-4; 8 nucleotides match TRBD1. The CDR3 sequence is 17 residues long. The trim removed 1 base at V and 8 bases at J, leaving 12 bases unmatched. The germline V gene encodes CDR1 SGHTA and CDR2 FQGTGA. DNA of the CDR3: TGTGCCAGCAGCTTAAATCGCGACAGGGGCTTGCGGGAAAAACTGTTTTTT. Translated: CASSLNRDRGLREKLFF.

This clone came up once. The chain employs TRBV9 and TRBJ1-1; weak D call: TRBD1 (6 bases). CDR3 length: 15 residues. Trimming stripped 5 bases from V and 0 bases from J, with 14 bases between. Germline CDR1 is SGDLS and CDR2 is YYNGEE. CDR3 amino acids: CASSHGGQVNTEAFF. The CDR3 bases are TGTGCCAGCAGTCACGGGGGGCAGGTGAACACTGAAGCTTTCTTT.

The CDR3 spells CASSQGNTEAFF. The CDR3 DNA reads as TGTGCCAGCAGTCAGGGGAACACTGAAGCTTTCTTT. The chain combines TRBV5-4 with TRBJ1-1, with D possibly TRBD1 on 5 matching bases. CDR1 and CDR2 from the germline V gene are SGHNT and YYREEE (reference sequence). The CDR3 has 12 residues. V lost 5 bases, J lost 1 base, and 6 bases lay in between.

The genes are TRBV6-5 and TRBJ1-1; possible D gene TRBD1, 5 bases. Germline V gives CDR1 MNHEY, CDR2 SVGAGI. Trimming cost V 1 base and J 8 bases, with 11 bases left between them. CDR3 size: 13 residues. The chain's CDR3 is CASSYLRGKEAFF. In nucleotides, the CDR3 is TGTGCCAGCAGTTACTTGCGGGGGAAGGAAGCTTTCTTT.

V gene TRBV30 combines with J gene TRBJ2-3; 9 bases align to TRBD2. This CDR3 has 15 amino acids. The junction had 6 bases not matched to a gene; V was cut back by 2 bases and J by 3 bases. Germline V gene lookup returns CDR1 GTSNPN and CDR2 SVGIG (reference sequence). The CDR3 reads CAWSWRGGGTDTQYF. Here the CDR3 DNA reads TGTGCCTGGAGTTGGCGGGGGGGCGGTACAGATACGCAGTATTTT.